This TCR beta chain is from a study of CD8+ T cells in alopecia areata. About the research overall: The drug, oral tofacitinib, was given to treated patients at 5 to 10 mg twice daily.

It was cDNA, reverse transcribed from extracted RNA, that served as the sequencing template. Profiled with immunoSEQ multiplex PCR; TCRdb holds only in-frame clones, not every one. The sample shows about 130,000 clones, 49% of them seen only once. Alopecia areata patients had lesional scalp punch biopsies and peripheral blood taken from them. Germline assignment: CDR1 MDHEN and CDR2 SYDVKM. CDR3 length equals 15 residues. Trimming removed 3 bases from V and 5 bases from J, with 16 bases in between. Material: CD8+ T cells sorted from blood, obtained at week 0. The J gene is TRBJ2-5, the V gene TRBV28; TRBD2 might be the D (6 bases). The receptor comes from a human donor with alopecia areata. In DNA form, the CDR3 reads TGTGCCAGCAGTTTTCCTCCTGGGGGGAGGGAGACCCAGTACTTC. It specifies CASSFPPGGRETQYF.